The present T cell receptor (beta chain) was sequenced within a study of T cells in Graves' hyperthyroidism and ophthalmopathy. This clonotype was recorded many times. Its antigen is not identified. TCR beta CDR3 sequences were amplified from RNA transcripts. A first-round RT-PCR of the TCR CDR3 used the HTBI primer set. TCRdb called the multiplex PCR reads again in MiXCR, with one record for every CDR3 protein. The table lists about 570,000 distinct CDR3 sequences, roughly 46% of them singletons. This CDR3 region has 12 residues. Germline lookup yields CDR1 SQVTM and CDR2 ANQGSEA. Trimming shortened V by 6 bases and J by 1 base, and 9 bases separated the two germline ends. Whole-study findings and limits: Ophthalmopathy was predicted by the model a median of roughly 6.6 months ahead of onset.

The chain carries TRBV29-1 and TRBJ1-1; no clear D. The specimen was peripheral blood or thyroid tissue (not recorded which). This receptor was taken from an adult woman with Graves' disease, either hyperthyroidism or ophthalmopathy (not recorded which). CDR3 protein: CSVSGPNTEAFF. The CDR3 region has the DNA TGCAGCGTCTCTGGACCGAACACTGAAGCTTTCTTT.